A single sample is the source of the 8 T cell receptor beta chains below, sequenced in a study of regulatory T cells in long-lasting Graves disease. The sample's time point: newly diagnosed GD, antithyroid drugs for less than 3 months. The TCR library was made from RNA extracted from PBMCs. Arm-PCR with iRepertoire HTBI primers amplified the CDR3 regions for these TCR beta libraries. TCRdb reprocessed the multiplex PCR reads via MiXCR and lists one record per CDR3 protein. Of about 460,000 distinct CDR3 sequences listed, 12% to 15% are singletons. This sample also appeared in a second study, on T cells in Graves' hyperthyroidism and ophthalmopathy.

The sample here was peripheral blood mononuclear cells (PBMCs), taken at new diagnosis, from a patient treated with antithyroid drugs. These receptors were obtained from a woman aged 50 to 65 with Graves disease.

V and J are TRBV5-1 and TRBJ2-3; either TRBD1 or TRBD2 may fit D (6 bases each). The DNA end is a closer match to TRBJ2-7, so the J assignment may be wrong. This CDR3 has 16 residues. Germline lookup yields CDR1 SGHRS and CDR2 YFSETQ. CDR3 nucleotide sequence: TGCGCCAGCAGCTTCGGGAGCAGGGGTGTTACCTACGAGCAGTACTTC. Its translation: CASSFGSRGVTYEQYF.

This clonotype was counted between two and nine times. The chain combines TRBV5-1 with TRBJ2-1; 14 bases map to TRBD2. CDR1 and CDR2 from the germline V gene are SGHRS and YFSETQ. The CDR3 extends over 17 amino acids. Trimming cost V 1 base and J 9 bases; bases outside gene matches: 9. The chain's CDR3 is CASSLLGLAGDLGEQFF. The CDR3 DNA follows: TGCGCCAGCAGCTTGTTGGGACTAGCGGGAGATTTGGGTGAGCAGTTCTTC. The complete variable domain, with remaining parts taken from reference TRBV5-1 and TRBJ2-1, reads KAGVTQTPRYLIKTRGQQVTLSCSPISGHRSVSWYQQTPGQGLQFLFEYFSETQRNKGNFPGRFSGRQFSNSRSEMNVSTLELGDSALYLCASSLLGLAGDLGEQFFGPGTRLTVL.

This clonotype was detected many times. J is TRBJ2-1 and V is TRBV2, with unresolved D. The CDR3 contains 13 residues. Germline V gene data show CDR1 as SNHLY and CDR2 as FYNNEI. V was shortened by 9 bases and J by 2 bases, with 11 bases between the two germline ends. CDR3 sequence: CASLGTPYNEQFF. The CDR3 bases are TGTGCCAGTCTAGGCACCCCCTACAATGAGCAGTTCTTC.

The rearrangement joins TRBV4-2 to TRBJ2-5; possibly TRBD2 for D (5 bases). V lost 1 base, J lost 4 bases, and 13 bases lay in between. The V gene's germline CDR1 is LGHNA and CDR2 YNFKEQ. CDR3 length equals 15 residues. CDR3 in amino acids: CASSQVPGGPETQYF. DNA for the CDR3: TGTGCCAGCAGCCAAGTCCCCGGAGGCCCAGAGACCCAGTACTTC.

This clonotype was counted ten times or more. The chain uses TRBV13 and TRBJ2-7; 9 positions match TRBD2. With V trimmed by 5 bases and J by 0 bases, 5 bases remained unmatched. Germline loops: CDR1 PRHDT, CDR2 FYEKMQ (reference sequence). This CDR3 is 15 amino acids long. This CDR3 reads CASSPRTSASYEQYF. The CDR3 DNA follows: TGTGCCAGCAGCCCCCGGACTAGCGCCTCCTACGAGCAGTACTTC.

About this clonotype: With a much larger clone just one base away, this may be a read error. The V call is TRBV5-1, the J call TRBJ2-1; TRBD2 matches 11 bases. The CDR3 sequence is 16 residues long. Germline lookup yields CDR1 SGHRS and CDR2 YFSETQ. V was clipped by 0 bases and J by 7 bases; unmatched bases: 6. The DNA for the CDR3 is TGCGCCAGCAGCTTGGGCCCTAGCGGGGGGAGGAATGAGCAGTTCTTC. Its protein is CASSLGPSGGRNEQFF. Complete variable domain (other parts from reference TRBV5-1 and TRBJ2-1): KAGVTQTPRYLIKTRGQQVTLSCSPISGHRSVSWYQQTPGQGLQFLFEYFSETQRNKGNFPGRFSGRQFSNSRSEMNVSTLELGDSALYLCASSLGPSGGRNEQFFGPGTRLTVL.

V is TRBV20-1 and J is TRBJ2-3; 11 bases map to TRBD2. Losses at the gene ends were 0 bases for V and 6 bases for J; bases not matched to a gene: 8. The CDR3 consists of 16 residues. Germline CDR1 DFQATT, CDR2 SNEGSKA (reference sequence). Written as DNA, the CDR3 is TGCAGTGCTAGAGACCATAGCGGGAGGGCCTTCGATACGCAGTATTTT. As protein: CSARDHSGRAFDTQYF.

The chain uses TRBV5-1 and TRBJ2-2; 8 nucleotides line up with TRBD1. The germline V gene has CDR1 SGHRS and CDR2 YFSETQ. V was pared by 4 bases and J by 1 base, with 6 bases of the junction left unmatched. CDR3 size: 16 residues. CDR3 amino acids: CASSQSDRENTGELFF. The CDR3 DNA reads TGCGCCAGCAGCCAATCGGACAGGGAGAACACCGGGGAGCTGTTTTTT.